Included here is one T cell receptor (beta chain) sequence, with context. This clone was counted only a few times. The antigen it recognizes is unknown. There are no base qualities to consult, and no much larger clone falls within one base. The sample's time point label is to be understood as: baseline before first vaccination. Vaccinee samples were obtained from the UK trials COV001 and COV002, which included a single-blind randomized controlled phase 2/3 trial of AZD1222 (ChAdOx1 nCoV-19) in healthy adults. For TCRbeta chain sequencing, PBMC samples from trial participants were taken at day 0 and at day 28 after the second dose. The source of the sample is a study of T cell responses to AZD1222 COVID-19 vaccine (TCRdb year 2021). Concerning the study at large: Because spike-specific TCR depth and breadth did not differ between the two schedules, AZD1222 recipients who got a second dose at roughly 4 weeks were pooled with those who got a second dose at roughly 12 weeks. Trial participants were enrolled by age into subgroups of 18-55, 56-69 and 70-plus years, and approximately 150, 30 and 60 TCR-sequenced participants, respectively, were included in these subgroups. TCR sequencing covered some 250 trial participants: around 210 given two doses of AZD1222 and approximately 26 given two doses of MenACWY control vaccine. Results and caveats for the whole study, not just this receptor: CD4 TCRs associated with the vaccine covered the entire spike protein, and the dominant responses were in regions 160-218 and 743-854. Nearly half of unique spike-specific TCRs reportedly recognized epitopes outside regions mutated in the B.1.351 and B.1.1.7 variants. No day 14 peak-response samples were available, so repertoires were characterized only after the peak T cell response. The 56-69-year group was small, and its depth increase did not reach significance, likely because of low power. Spike-specific TCR breadth and depth rose significantly after two AZD1222 doses compared with day 0 and with MenACWY recipients. Conclusions about previously exposed vaccinees are limited because only 5 or 6 AZD1222 recipients were SARS-CoV-2 seropositive at baseline. Most participants were white British and females outnumbered males, and the authors suggested that clonal diversity may have been underestimated.

The CDR3 starts with the cysteine, ends with the phenylalanine, and has 13 residues. CDR3 DNA is the only sequence kept; it has 39 bases, read in frame from the first base. V sheds 3 bases and J sheds 7 bases, leaving 15 bases between their ends. CDR1 and CDR2, per the germline V gene, are SQVTM and ANQGSEA. The CDR3 regions of human TCRbeta chains were analyzed by immunosequencing. On the authors' methods: Repertoire TCRs were checked for matches against a reference library of SARS-CoV-2-specific TCRs that had been generated using the MIRA antigen-specificity platform. Breadth was defined as the fraction of unique TCRs that were SARS-CoV-2-associated, and depth was defined as the fraction of total T cells that were SARS-CoV-2-associated. Each spike-specific TCR was assigned to its reactive spike region and to a CD4 or CD8 class using the MIRA data. Log10-transformed breadth and depth values were compared by one-way ANOVA with Sidak's multiple comparisons tests. Not all clones reach the TCRdb copy of this immuneACCESS table, which keeps in-frame sequences only. Checked studies attribute under half of the gap to unresolved V genes and leave the rest unexplained. V and J calls and clone size come straight from that table; D and trimming were deduced from the DNA. The sample table contains fewer than 150,000 clones; only one count was recorded for 90% of them. The leading ten clones occupy about 3.4% of the sample.

This TCR derives from an adult in good health. The receptor chain draws on TRBV29-1 and TRBJ1-2; the D gene is possibly TRBD1, with 5 bases matching. Here the sequenced sample was peripheral blood, taken on day 0 of AZD1222 vaccination. The sequenced DNA is TGCAGCGTTGAGACATCGGGGGGAGGTGGCTACACCTTC. Its protein product is CSVETSGGGGYTF.